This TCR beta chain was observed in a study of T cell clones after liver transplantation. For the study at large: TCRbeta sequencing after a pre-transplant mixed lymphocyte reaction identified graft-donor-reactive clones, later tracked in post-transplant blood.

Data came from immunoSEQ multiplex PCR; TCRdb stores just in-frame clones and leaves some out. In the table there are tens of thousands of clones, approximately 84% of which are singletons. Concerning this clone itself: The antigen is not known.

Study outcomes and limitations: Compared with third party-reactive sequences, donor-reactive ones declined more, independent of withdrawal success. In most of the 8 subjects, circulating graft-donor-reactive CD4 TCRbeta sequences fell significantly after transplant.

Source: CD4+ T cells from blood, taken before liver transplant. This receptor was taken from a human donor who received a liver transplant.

CDR3 residues: CASRAAGPSFADTQYF. In DNA, the CDR3 is TGTGCCAGCAGGGCCGCGGGCCCTAGTTTTGCAGATACGCAGTATTTT. V is TRBV7-2 and J is TRBJ2-3; D is possibly TRBD2 (5 bases). Germline CDR1 and CDR2: SGHTA and FQGNSA. The V and J ends lost 6 bases and 4 bases respectively, with 20 bases between them. This CDR3 region has 16 residues.